This T cell receptor beta chain was identified during a study of blood T cell repertoires in COVID-19. Study-wide context: COVID-19 samples, acute and convalescent, were from the United States, Italy and Spain.

Authors' data handling: Estimated nucleated cell counts came from reference gene primer amplification. The method was immunoSEQ multiplex PCR; TCRdb's version includes in-frame clones alone and lacks a portion of them. The V and J calls and clone size were taken over from that table, and D and trimming were inferred from the DNA. The table records 90,000 to 140,000 clones, 82% of them present only once. The CDR3 has 13 residues. The germline V and J ends were trimmed by 4 bases and 3 bases, with 10 bases remaining between them. The germline V gene has CDR1 SGHTA and CDR2 FQGNSA. The material sequenced was peripheral blood. This TCR came from a woman older than 75 with acute or convalescent COVID-19. The chain uses TRBV7-2 and TRBJ2-7, with a possible D match to TRBD1 (6 bases). Here the CDR3 DNA reads TGTGCCAGCAGCTCCTGGACAGACTACGAGCAGTACTTC. As protein: CASSSWTDYEQYF.